There are a few counts of the clone carrying this T cell receptor (beta chain). This sample stems from a study of early T cells in non-severe SARS-CoV-2 infection. TCRdb passed the 5' RACE reads through MiXCR, listing each CDR3 protein once. This table has 100,000 to 140,000 distinct CDR3 sequences, around 10% appearing once. Germline lookup yields CDR1 MNHEY and CDR2 SVGAGI. V shed 0 bases, J shed 1 base, and the junction held 5 bases outside the gene matches. CDR3 length: 17 amino acids. This clonotype originated in an adult who was a healthcare worker with PCR-confirmed SARS-CoV-2 infection or an uninfected control (not recorded which). The sequenced sample consisted of whole blood. This sequence joins TRBV6-5 and TRBJ2-3; 9 bases map to TRBD1. CDR3 sequence: CASSYSRGTGRTDTQYF. In DNA, the CDR3 is TGTGCCAGCAGTTACTCGAGGGGGACAGGGCGCACAGATACGCAGTATTTT.